Listed here are 6 T cell receptor beta chains from one sample, sequenced in a study of T cells in Graves' hyperthyroidism and ophthalmopathy. What was amplified from RNA transcripts were TCR beta CDR3 regions. The TCR CDR3 first-round RT-PCR relied on the HTBI primer set. TCRdb re-called the multiplex PCR reads with MiXCR, one entry per CDR3 protein. The data show about 400,000 distinct CDR3 sequences, about 16% seen once. The sequenced sample was blood. These receptors came from a woman aged 25 to 39 with Graves' hyperthyroidism.

This clonotype was counted only a few times. This chain uses TRBV6-1 with TRBJ1-2; no firm D call. CDR1 is MNHNS and CDR2 is SASEGT in the germline V gene. The CDR3 runs to 13 residues. V lost 7 bases and J lost 8, with 17 bases in between. CDR3 DNA sequence: TGTGCCAGCAACTCAGGACTACTCCTCGGCTACACCTTC. It is translated as CASNSGLLLGYTF.

The chain uses TRBV10-3 and TRBJ2-5; either TRBD1 or TRBD2 may fit D (6 bases each). CDR3 length equals 15 residues. The germline V gene has CDR1 ENHRY and CDR2 SYGVKD. V was pared by 3 bases and J by 1 base, with 12 bases between. CDR3 sequence reads: CAISDPWGAQETQYF. The CDR3 DNA sequence: TGTGCCATCAGTGACCCGTGGGGGGCCCAAGAGACCCAGTACTTC.

This chain joins TRBV9 and TRBJ2-5; 9 nucleotides match TRBD1. Germline V gives CDR1 SGDLS, CDR2 YYNGEE. This CDR3 is 15 amino acids long. The V segment lost 3 bases and the J segment 5 bases; nucleotides outside the gene matches: 8. The CDR3 sequence is CASSEHSTGGETQYF. The DNA for the CDR3 is TGTGCCAGCAGCGAACATTCCACAGGGGGCGAGACCCAGTACTTC. Looking up the rest from reference TRBV9 and TRBJ2-5 gives the full variable domain: DSGVTQTPKHLITATGQRVTLRCSPRSGDLSVYWYQQSLDQGLQFLIQYYNGEERAKGNILERFSAQQFPDLHSELNLSSLELGDSALYFCASSEHSTGGETQYFGPGTRLLVL.

This clonotype showed up many times. The chain is built from TRBV7-2 and TRBJ2-7, with TRBD2 matching 7 bases. Germline V gives CDR1 SGHTA, CDR2 FQGNSA. V dropped 5 bases and J dropped 0; count of bases not matched to a gene: 10. This CDR3 contains 16 residues. CDR3 coding DNA: TGTGCCAGCAGCACGCGGTGGAGCGGGACCTCCTACGAGCAGTACTTC. Translation gives CASSTRWSGTSYEQYF.

The CDR3 reads CASSFLLRESDTGELFF. In DNA form, the CDR3 reads TGTGCCAGCAGTTTTCTATTGAGGGAGTCGGACACCGGGGAGCTGTTTTTT. This rearrangement joins TRBV12-3 or TRBV12-4 to TRBJ2-2, with D possibly TRBD2 on 5 matching bases. Trimming left V 3 bases short and J 3 bases short, with 17 bases between. CDR3 length: 17 residues.

Concerning this clonotype itself: A much larger clone differs by one base, so this may be a read error. V and J are TRBV2 and TRBJ2-1; 11 bases agree with TRBD2. The germline CDR1 and CDR2 sequences are SNHLY and FYNNEI. The CDR3 length is 16 residues. The CDR3 DNA is TGTGTCAGCACCCGAGGCCTAGCGGGGGGATGGAATGAGCAGTTCTTC. Translated: CVSTRGLAGGWNEQFF.